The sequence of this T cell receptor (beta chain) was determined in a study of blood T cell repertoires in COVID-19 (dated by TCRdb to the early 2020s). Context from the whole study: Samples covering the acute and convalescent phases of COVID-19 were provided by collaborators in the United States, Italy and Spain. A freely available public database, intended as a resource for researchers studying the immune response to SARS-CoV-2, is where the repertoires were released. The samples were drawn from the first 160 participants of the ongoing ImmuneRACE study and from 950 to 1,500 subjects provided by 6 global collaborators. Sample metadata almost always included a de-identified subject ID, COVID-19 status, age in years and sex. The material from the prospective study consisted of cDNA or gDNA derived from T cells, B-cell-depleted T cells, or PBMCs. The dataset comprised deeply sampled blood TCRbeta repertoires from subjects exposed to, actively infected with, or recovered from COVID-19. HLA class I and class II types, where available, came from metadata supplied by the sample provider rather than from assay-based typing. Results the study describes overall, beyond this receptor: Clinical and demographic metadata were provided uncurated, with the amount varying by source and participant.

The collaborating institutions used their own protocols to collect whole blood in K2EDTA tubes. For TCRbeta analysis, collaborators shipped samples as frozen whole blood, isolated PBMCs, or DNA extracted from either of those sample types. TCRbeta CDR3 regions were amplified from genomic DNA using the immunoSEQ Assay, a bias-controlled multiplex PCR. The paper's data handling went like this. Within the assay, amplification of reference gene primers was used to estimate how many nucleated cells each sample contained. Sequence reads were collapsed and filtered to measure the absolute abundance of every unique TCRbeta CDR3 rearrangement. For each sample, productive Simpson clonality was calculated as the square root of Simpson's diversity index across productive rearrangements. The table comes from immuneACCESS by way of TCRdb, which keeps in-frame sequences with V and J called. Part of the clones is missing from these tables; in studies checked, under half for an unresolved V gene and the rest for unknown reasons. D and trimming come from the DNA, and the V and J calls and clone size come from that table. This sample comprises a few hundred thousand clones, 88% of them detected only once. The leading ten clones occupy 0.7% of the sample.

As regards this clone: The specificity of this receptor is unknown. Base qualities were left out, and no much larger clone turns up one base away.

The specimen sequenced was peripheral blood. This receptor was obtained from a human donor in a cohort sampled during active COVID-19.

The CDR3 region: CASTQGRQGYTEAFF. The DNA sequence follows: TGTGCCAGCACCCAGGGGAGACAGGGTTACACTGAAGCTTTCTTT. The V gene is TRBV6-5 and the J gene is TRBJ1-1; TRBD1 lines up with 7 middle nucleotides. From the cysteine through the phenylalanine, the CDR3 covers 15 amino acids. Of the read, only the CDR3 DNA is kept; its 45 bases are in frame from base 1. V loses 7 bases at its end and J loses 3 bases; junction bases beyond the gene matches: 11. The germline V gene provides CDR1 MNHEY and CDR2 SVGAGI.